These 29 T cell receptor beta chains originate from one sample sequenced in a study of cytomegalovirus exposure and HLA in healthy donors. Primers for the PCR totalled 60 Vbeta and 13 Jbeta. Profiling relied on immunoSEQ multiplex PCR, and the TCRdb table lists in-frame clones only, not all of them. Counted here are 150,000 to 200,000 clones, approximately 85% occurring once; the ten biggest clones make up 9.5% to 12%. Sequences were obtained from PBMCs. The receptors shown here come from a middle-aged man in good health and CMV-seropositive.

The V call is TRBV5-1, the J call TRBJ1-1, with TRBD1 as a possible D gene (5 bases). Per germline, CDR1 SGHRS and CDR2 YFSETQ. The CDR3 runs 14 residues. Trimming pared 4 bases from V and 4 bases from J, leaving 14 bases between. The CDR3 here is CASSDQGDGTEAFF. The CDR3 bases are TGCGCCAGCAGCGATCAGGGTGATGGCACTGAAGCTTTCTTT.

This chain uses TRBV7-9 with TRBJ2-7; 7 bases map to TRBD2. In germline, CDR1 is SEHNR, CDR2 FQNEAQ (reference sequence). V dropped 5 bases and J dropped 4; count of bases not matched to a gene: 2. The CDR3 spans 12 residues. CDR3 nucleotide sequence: TGTGCCAGCAGCCGGGGAGGGTACGAGCAGTACTTC. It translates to CASSRGGYEQYF.

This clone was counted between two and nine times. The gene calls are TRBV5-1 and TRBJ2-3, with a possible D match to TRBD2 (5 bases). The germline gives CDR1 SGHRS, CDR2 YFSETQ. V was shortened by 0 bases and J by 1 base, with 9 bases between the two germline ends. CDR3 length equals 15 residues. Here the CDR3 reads CASSLVGSGTDTQYF. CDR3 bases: TGCGCCAGCAGCTTGGTGGGTAGCGGCACAGATACGCAGTATTTT. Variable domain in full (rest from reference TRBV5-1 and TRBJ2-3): KAGVTQTPRYLIKTRGQQVTLSCSPISGHRSVSWYQQTPGQGLQFLFEYFSETQRNKGNFPGRFSGRQFSNSRSEMNVSTLELGDSALYLCASSLVGSGTDTQYFGPGTRLTVL.

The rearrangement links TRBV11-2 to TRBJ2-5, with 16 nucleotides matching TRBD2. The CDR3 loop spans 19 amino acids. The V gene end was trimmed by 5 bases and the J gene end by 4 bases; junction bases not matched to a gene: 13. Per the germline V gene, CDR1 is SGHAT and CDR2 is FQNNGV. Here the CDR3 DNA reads TGTGCCAGCAGCCCGCAAGCGGGACTAGCGGGAGGGCCCCGAGAGACCCAGTACTTC. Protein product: CASSPQAGLAGGPRETQYF.

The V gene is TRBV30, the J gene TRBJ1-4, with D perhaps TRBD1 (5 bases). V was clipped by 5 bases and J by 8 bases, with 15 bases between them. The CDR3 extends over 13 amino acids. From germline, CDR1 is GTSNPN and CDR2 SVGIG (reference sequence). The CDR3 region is CAWRRNTGEKLFF. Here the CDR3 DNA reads TGTGCCTGGCGTAGGAACACAGGAGAAAAACTGTTTTTT.

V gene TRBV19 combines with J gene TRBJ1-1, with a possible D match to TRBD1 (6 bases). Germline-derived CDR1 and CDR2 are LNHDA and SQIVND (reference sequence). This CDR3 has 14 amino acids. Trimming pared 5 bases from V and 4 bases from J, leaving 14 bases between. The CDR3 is CASSFFQDSTEAFF. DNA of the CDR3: TGTGCCAGTAGTTTCTTTCAGGACAGCACTGAAGCTTTCTTT.

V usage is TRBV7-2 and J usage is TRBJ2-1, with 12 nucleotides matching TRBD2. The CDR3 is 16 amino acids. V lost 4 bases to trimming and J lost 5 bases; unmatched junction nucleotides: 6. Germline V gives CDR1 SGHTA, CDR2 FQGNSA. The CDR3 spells CASSYTSGRPHNEQFF. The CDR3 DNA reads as TGTGCCAGCAGCTACACTAGCGGGAGGCCCCACAATGAGCAGTTCTTC.

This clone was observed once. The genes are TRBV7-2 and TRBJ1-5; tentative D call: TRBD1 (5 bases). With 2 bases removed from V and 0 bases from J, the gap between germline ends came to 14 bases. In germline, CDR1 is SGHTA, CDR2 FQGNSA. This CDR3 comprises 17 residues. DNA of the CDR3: TGTGCCAGCAGCTTACAGACAGATTCCTATAGCAATCAGCCCCAGCATTTT. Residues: CASSLQTDSYSNQPQHF.

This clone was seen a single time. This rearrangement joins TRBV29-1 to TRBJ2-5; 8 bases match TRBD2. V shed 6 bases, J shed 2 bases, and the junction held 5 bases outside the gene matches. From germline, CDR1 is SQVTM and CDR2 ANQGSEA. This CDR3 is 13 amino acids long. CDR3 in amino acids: CSVGGLAQETQYF. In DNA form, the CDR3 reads TGCAGCGTCGGCGGACTAGCTCAAGAGACCCAGTACTTC.

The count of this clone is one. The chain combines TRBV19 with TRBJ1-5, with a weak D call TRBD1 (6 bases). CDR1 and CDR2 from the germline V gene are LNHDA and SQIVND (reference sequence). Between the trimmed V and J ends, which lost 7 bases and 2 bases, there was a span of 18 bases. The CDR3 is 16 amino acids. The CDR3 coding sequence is TGTGCCAGTACACCGCAGGGGAGTTCCGGCAATCAGCCCCAGCATTTT. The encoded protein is CASTPQGSSGNQPQHF. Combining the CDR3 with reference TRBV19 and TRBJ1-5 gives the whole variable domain DGGITQSPKYLFRKEGQNVTLSCEQNLNHDAMYWYRQDPGQGLRLIYYSQIVNDFQKGDIAEGYSVSREKKESFPLTVTSAQKNPTAFYLCASTPQGSSGNQPQHFGDGTRLSIL.

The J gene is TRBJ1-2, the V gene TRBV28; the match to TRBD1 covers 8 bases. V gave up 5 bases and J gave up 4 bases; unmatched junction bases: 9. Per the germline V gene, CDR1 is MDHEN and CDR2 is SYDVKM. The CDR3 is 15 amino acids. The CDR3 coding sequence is TGTGCCAGCAGTCTTACAGGGGGAGTGGGCTATGGCTACACCTTC. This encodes CASSLTGGVGYGYTF.

The CDR3 is CASSPQGAQTQYF. CDR3 nucleotides: TGTGCCAGCTCCCCACAGGGGGCACAGACCCAGTACTTC. The chain combines TRBV7-2 with TRBJ2-5; 9 nucleotides agree with TRBD1. The V gene's germline CDR1 is SGHTA and CDR2 FQGNSA. CDR3 length: 13 residues. J lost 6 bases, V lost 8 bases, and 7 bases had no gene match.

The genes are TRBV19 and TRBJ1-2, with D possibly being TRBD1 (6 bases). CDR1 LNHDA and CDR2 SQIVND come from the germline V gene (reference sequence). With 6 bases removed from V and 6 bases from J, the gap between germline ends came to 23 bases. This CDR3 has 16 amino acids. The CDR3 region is CASSHRPGVARHGYTF. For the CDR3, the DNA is TGTGCCAGTAGCCATAGGCCAGGGGTAGCTAGGCATGGCTACACCTTC.

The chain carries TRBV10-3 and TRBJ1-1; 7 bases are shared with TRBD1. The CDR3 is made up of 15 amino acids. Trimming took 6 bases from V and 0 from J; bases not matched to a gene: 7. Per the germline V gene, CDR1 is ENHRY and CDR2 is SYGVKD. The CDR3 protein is CAIRGTAQMNTEAFF. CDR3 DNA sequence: TGTGCCATCAGGGGGACAGCCCAAATGAACACTGAAGCTTTCTTT.

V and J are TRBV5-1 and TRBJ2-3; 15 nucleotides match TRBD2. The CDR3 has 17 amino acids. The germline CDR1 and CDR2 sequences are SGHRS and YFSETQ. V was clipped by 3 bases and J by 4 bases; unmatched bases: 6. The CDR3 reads CASSSGLAGGPADTQYF. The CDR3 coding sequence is TGCGCCAGCAGCTCTGGACTAGCGGGAGGGCCCGCAGATACGCAGTATTTT.

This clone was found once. CDR3: CASSTWTALGYGYTF. The CDR3 DNA reads as TGTGCCAGTAGTACCTGGACAGCCTTGGGGTATGGCTACACCTTC. The gene calls are TRBV19 and TRBJ1-2; tentatively, D is TRBD1 (6 bases). CDR3 length: 15 residues. Germline assignment: CDR1 LNHDA and CDR2 SQIVND (reference sequence). V was pared by 4 bases and J by 5 bases, with 17 bases between.

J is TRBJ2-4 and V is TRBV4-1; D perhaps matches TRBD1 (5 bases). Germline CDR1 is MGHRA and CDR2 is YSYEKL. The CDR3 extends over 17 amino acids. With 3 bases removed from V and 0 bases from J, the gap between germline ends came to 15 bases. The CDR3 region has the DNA TGCGCCAGCAGCCATCCCGACAGACCTCTAGCCAAAAACATTCAGTACTTC. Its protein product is CASSHPDRPLAKNIQYF.

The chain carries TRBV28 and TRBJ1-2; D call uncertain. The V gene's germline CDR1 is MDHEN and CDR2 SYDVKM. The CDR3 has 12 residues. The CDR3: CAILGSSYGYTF. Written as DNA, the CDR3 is TGTGCTATATTGGGCTCATCCTATGGCTACACCTTC.

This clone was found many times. The CDR3 is CASTQGRNLNNEQFF. CDR3 DNA sequence: TGTGCCAGCACTCAGGGCCGTAACTTAAACAATGAGCAGTTCTTC. The chain has TRBV2 and TRBJ2-1, with D tentatively TRBD1 (5 bases). Per the germline V gene, CDR1 is SNHLY and CDR2 is FYNNEI. The CDR3 is 15 amino acids. V was shortened by 7 bases and J by 5 bases, with 18 bases between the two germline ends.

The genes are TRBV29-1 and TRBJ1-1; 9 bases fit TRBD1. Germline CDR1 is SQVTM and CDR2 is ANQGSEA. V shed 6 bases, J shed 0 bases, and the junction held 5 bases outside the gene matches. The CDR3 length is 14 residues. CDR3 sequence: CSVGGQGMNTEAFF. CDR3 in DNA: TGCAGCGTGGGTGGACAGGGGATGAACACTGAAGCTTTCTTT.

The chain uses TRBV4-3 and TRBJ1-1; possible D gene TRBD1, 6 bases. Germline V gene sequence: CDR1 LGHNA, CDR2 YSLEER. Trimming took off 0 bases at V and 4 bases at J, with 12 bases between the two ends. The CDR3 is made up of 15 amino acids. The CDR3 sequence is CASSQDTGSVTEAFF. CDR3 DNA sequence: TGCGCCAGCAGCCAAGATACAGGGAGTGTCACTGAAGCTTTCTTT.

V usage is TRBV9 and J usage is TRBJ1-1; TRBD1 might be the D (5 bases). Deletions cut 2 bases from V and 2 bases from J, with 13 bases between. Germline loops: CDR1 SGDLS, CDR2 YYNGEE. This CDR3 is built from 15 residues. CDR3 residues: CASSVTGLTNTEAFF. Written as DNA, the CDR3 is TGTGCCAGCAGCGTCACGGGACTCACCAACACTGAAGCTTTCTTT.

The CDR3, as DNA: TGTGCCAGCAGAGCCTCGGACACCCTAACTGAAGCTTTCTTT. Protein product: CASRASDTLTEAFF. The chain carries TRBV7-6 and TRBJ1-1; a possible D gene is TRBD1 (5 bases). The germline CDR1 and CDR2 sequences are SGHVS and FNYEAQ. V shed 6 bases and J shed 5 bases, with 16 bases lying between them. The CDR3 runs 14 residues.

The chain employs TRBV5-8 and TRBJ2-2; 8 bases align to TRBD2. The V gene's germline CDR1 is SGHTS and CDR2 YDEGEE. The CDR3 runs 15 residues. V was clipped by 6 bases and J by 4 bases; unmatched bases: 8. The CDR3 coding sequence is TGTGCCAGCACCCCGTGGCGGGGGGCCACCGGGGAGCTGTTTTTT. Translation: CASTPWRGATGELFF.

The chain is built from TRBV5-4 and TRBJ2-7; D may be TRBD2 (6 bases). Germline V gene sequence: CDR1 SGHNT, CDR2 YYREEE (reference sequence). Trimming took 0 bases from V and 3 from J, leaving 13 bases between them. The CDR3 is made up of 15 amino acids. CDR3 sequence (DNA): TGTGCCAGCAGCTTGGCTCGGGGGAGTTTCTACGAGCAGTACTTC. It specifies CASSLARGSFYEQYF.

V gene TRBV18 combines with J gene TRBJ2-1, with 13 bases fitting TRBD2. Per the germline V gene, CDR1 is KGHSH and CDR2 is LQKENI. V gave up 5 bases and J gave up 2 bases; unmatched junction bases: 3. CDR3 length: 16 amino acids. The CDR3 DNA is TGTGCCAGCTCATCCGGGACTAGCGGGACCTACAATGAGCAGTTCTTC. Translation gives CASSSGTSGTYNEQFF.

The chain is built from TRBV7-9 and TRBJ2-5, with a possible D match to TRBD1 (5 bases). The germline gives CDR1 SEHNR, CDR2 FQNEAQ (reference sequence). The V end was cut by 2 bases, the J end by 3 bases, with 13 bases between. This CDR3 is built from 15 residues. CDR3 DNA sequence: TGTGCCAGCAGCTTATCGAAAGGGGAAGAAGAGACCCAGTACTTC. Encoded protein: CASSLSKGEEETQYF.

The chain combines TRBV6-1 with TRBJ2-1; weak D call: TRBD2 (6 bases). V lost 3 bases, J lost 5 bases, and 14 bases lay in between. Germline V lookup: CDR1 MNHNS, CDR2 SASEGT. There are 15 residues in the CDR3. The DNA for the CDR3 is TGTGCCAGCAGTGAGGGACGGAGGGAGGACAATGAGCAGTTCTTC. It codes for CASSEGRREDNEQFF.

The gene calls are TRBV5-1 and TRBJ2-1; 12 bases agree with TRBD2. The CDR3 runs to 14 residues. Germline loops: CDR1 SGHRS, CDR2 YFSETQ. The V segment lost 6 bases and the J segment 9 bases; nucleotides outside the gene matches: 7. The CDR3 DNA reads TGCGCCAGCAAGCTAGCGGGGGGGCTGGGTGAGCAGTTCTTC. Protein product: CASKLAGGLGEQFF.